A single sample is the source of the 23 T cell receptor beta chains below, sequenced in a study of beta chain features in type 1 diabetes. Expressed TCRB transcripts were sequenced because the isolated RNA had all been reverse transcribed beforehand. Using immunoSEQ multiplex PCR, the repertoire was profiled, and TCRdb retains in-frame clones only, with some absent. Here the sample spans around 70,000 clones, around 49% being singletons. Antigen specificity for these receptors is unknown. Whole-study results and caveats: Type 1 diabetes patients had TCRB CDR3s that were shorter (moderately but significantly so) in all four CD4+ subsets.

Sequences were obtained from central memory CD4+ T cells from blood. These receptors were collected from a man aged 25-40 years with type 1 diabetes.

This clone was seen more than once but under ten times. This chain connects TRBV7-9 to TRBJ1-6; TRBD1 matches at 7 bases. This CDR3 comprises 15 residues. V dropped 4 bases and J dropped 6; count of bases not matched to a gene: 6. Germline-derived CDR1 and CDR2 are SEHNR and FQNEAQ (reference sequence). The CDR3 region has the DNA TGTGCCAGCAGCTCTACAGGGGACGGTAATTCACCCCTCCACTTT. This codes for CASSSTGDGNSPLHF.

The J gene is TRBJ2-2, the V gene TRBV5-4; 8 bases map to TRBD1. CDR3 length: 15 residues. Looked up from germline, CDR1 is SGHNT and CDR2 is YYREEE (reference sequence). The V gene end was trimmed by 4 bases and the J gene end by 9 bases; junction bases not matched to a gene: 11. The CDR3 nucleotides are TGTGCCAGCAGCCCTGCCAGGACAGGGATTAGGGAGCTGTTTTTT. This translates into CASSPARTGIRELFF.

This clone qualifies as medium-sized. This chain connects TRBV10-3 to TRBJ2-5, with 9 bases identical to TRBD2. V dropped 2 bases and J dropped 5; count of bases not matched to a gene: 6. CDR1 ENHRY and CDR2 SYGVKD come from the germline V gene. The CDR3 is 15 residues long. CDR3 sequence (DNA): TGTGCCATCAGTGAGGGGTCTAGCGGGACCGAGACCCAGTACTTC. Residues: CAISEGSSGTETQYF.

This clone occurred once. The chain is built from TRBV2 and TRBJ1-5, with 7 bases aligning to TRBD1. Germline V CDR1 and CDR2: SNHLY, FYNNEI. The CDR3 covers 15 residues. The V and J ends lost 5 bases and 7 bases, in that order; junction bases with no gene match: 11. CDR3 in DNA: TGTGCCAGCAGTCGTATGACAGGGATGGGCCAGCCCCAGCATTTT. Residues: CASSRMTGMGQPQHF.

The chain uses TRBV5-1 and TRBJ2-3; the D gene is possibly TRBD2 (5 bases). Trimming took 0 bases from V and 3 from J, leaving 17 bases between them. The CDR3 has 17 residues. Germline-derived CDR1 and CDR2 are SGHRS and YFSETQ. CDR3 bases: TGCGCCAGCAGCTTGGGAGGCGGGCCGCTCACTACAGATACGCAGTATTTT. Protein product: CASSLGGGPLTTDTQYF.

This clone has only a few counts. The J gene is TRBJ2-1, the V gene TRBV19; D may be TRBD1 (6 bases). With 6 bases removed from V and 9 bases from J, the gap between germline ends came to 12 bases. In germline, CDR1 is LNHDA, CDR2 SQIVND (reference sequence). The CDR3 contains 12 residues. The DNA for the CDR3 is TGTGCCAGTAGAACACAGGGTTTTGAGCAGTTCTTC. This translates into CASRTQGFEQFF.

The CDR3 here is CASSVDRGGWNEQFF. The CDR3 region has the DNA TGTGCCAGCAGCGTCGACAGGGGAGGCTGGAATGAGCAGTTCTTC. The V gene is TRBV2, the J gene TRBJ2-1, with 8 nucleotides matching TRBD1. Germline V gene sequence: CDR1 SNHLY, CDR2 FYNNEI. Losses at the gene ends were 6 bases for V and 7 bases for J; bases not matched to a gene: 11. CDR3 length: 15 residues.

The rearrangement joins TRBV15 to TRBJ2-5, with TRBD2 matching 9 bases. J was trimmed by 2 bases and V by 3 bases; bases with no gene match: 7. This CDR3 spans 16 amino acids. Germline V gene data show CDR1 as LNHNV and CDR2 as YYDKDF (reference sequence). CDR3 in DNA: TGTGCCACCAGCAGTCCCCTTCTAGCGGGGCAAGAGACCCAGTACTTC. Protein sequence: CATSSPLLAGQETQYF.

This clone was picked up a small number of times. The chain uses TRBV11-2 and TRBJ2-1; a weak D match, TRBD2 (6 bases). Germline V CDR1 and CDR2: SGHAT, FQNNGV. V lost 7 bases and J 0 bases, leaving 10 bases between the germline ends. The CDR3 has 14 residues. The CDR3 sequence is CASTRGTSYNEQFF. For the CDR3, the DNA is TGTGCCAGCACTCGGGGGACCTCCTACAATGAGCAGTTCTTC.

There are a few counts of this clone. This chain joins TRBV7-2 and TRBJ2-1; D not certain. There are 15 residues in the CDR3. Trimming cost V 5 bases and J 4 bases, with 15 bases left between them. In germline, CDR1 is SGHTA, CDR2 FQGNSA. CDR3 in amino acids: CASSQRRQSYNEQFF. The CDR3 nucleotides read TGTGCCAGCAGCCAGAGGCGGCAGTCATACAATGAGCAGTTCTTC.

The chain's CDR3 is CASSYPISDTQYF. In DNA, the CDR3 is TGTGCCAGCAGTTACCCTATATCCGATACGCAGTATTTT. This rearrangement joins TRBV6-7 to TRBJ2-3, with D uncertain. TRBV6-7 carries the ORF label, with uncertain function. Deletions cut 2 bases from V and 6 bases from J, with 9 bases between. CDR3 length: 13 amino acids.

There are a few counts of this clone. In nucleotides, the CDR3 is TGTGCCAGCAGCTTACAGGGAAACACTGAAGCTTTCTTT. This codes for CASSLQGNTEAFF. The chain combines TRBV7-9 with TRBJ1-1; possibly TRBD1 for D (5 bases). CDR3 length: 13 residues. CDR1 is SEHNR and CDR2 is FQNEAQ in the germline V gene (reference sequence). Between the trimmed V and J ends, which lost 2 bases and 2 bases, there was a span of 6 bases.

This chain uses TRBV5-6 with TRBJ1-3; D is ambiguous. V dropped 5 bases and J dropped 4 bases, with 10 bases sitting between them. The CDR3 is 13 amino acids. CDR1 is SGHDT, CDR2 YYEEEE, per germline. The CDR3 nucleotides are TGTGCCAGCAGTCTAGCGGACGGAAACACCATATATTTT. The encoded protein is CASSLADGNTIYF.

This clone was counted only a few times. The gene calls are TRBV7-9 and TRBJ2-6; D is undetermined. The CDR3 runs 17 residues. CDR1 and CDR2 from the germline V gene are SEHNR and FQNEAQ (reference sequence). V lost 2 bases, J lost 1 base, and 12 bases lay in between. The CDR3 coding sequence is TGTGCCAGCAGCTTAAAGAGTGGGCAGTCTGGGGCCAACGTCCTGACTTTC. This sequence encodes CASSLKSGQSGANVLTF.

This clone was observed a few times. The J gene is TRBJ1-6, the V gene TRBV30; weak D call: TRBD1 (6 bases). V shed 1 base and J shed 9 bases, with 7 bases lying between them. Germline lookup yields CDR1 GTSNPN and CDR2 SVGIG (reference sequence). This CDR3 has 12 amino acids. The CDR3 here is CAWSARGSPLHF. In nucleotides, the CDR3 is TGTGCCTGGAGTGCCAGGGGTTCACCCCTCCACTTT.

V gene TRBV6-4 combines with J gene TRBJ1-1; TRBD1 might be the D (5 bases). CDR1 and CDR2 from the germline V gene are MRHNA and SNTAGT. The CDR3 contains 13 residues. The V gene lost 6 bases and the J gene lost 4 bases, with 12 bases spanning the gap. This CDR3 is CASRLLDSTEAFF. The CDR3 coding sequence is TGTGCCAGCAGACTCCTAGACAGCACTGAAGCTTTCTTT.

This clone was seen only once. This chain joins TRBV5-1 and TRBJ2-1; TRBD2 matches 10 bases. Germline-derived CDR1 and CDR2 are SGHRS and YFSETQ. V shed 5 bases and J 6 bases; nucleotides not matched to a gene: 5. The CDR3 contains 14 residues. The CDR3 DNA is TGCGCCAGCAGGGAGCGGGAGGGCCTCAATGAGCAGTTCTTC. It is translated as CASREREGLNEQFF.

The rearrangement joins TRBV2 to TRBJ2-4, with 12 bases matching TRBD1. This CDR3 region has 18 residues. V lost 7 bases and J lost 1; bases outside the gene matches: 11. Germline-derived CDR1 and CDR2 are SNHLY and FYNNEI. Here the CDR3 DNA reads TGTGCCAGCATGCCGGGACAGGGGGCGTTAGTTGCCAAAAACATTCAGTACTTC. Protein: CASMPGQGALVAKNIQYF.

This chain uses TRBV6-5 with TRBJ2-1; a weak D match, TRBD2 (6 bases). V lost 4 bases, J lost 6 bases, and 10 bases lay in between. The V gene's germline CDR1 is MNHEY and CDR2 SVGAGI. This CDR3 comprises 13 residues. The CDR3 loop is CASSSYSGNEQFF. CDR3 in DNA: TGTGCCAGCAGTTCCTATAGCGGCAATGAGCAGTTCTTC.

The chain combines TRBV2 with TRBJ2-7; 8 nucleotides match TRBD1. V gave up 4 bases and J gave up 6 bases; unmatched junction bases: 5. The CDR3 sequence is 13 residues long. The germline V gene has CDR1 SNHLY and CDR2 FYNNEI. The CDR3 region has the DNA TGTGCCAGCAGTGGACAGGGGATGATCGAGCAGTACTTC. Translation: CASSGQGMIEQYF.

The V call is TRBV5-1, the J call TRBJ1-2, with 11 bases aligning to TRBD1. The CDR3 length is 16 residues. J was trimmed by 4 bases and V by 4 bases; bases with no gene match: 9. CDR1 is SGHRS, CDR2 YFSETQ, per germline. The CDR3 region is CASSTRTGGGSYGYTF. For the CDR3, the DNA is TGCGCCAGCAGCACCCGGACAGGGGGCGGGAGCTATGGCTACACCTTC.

The chain is built from TRBV4-2 and TRBJ2-1, with 12 bases that match TRBD2. With V trimmed by 2 bases and J by 7 bases, 9 bases remained unmatched. The CDR3 totals 17 residues. CDR1 is LGHNA and CDR2 is YNFKEQ in the germline V gene. The CDR3 reads CASSQLGTSGRRNEQFF. In DNA, the CDR3 is TGTGCCAGCAGCCAACTAGGGACTAGCGGGCGGAGGAATGAGCAGTTCTTC.

V is TRBV13 and J is TRBJ1-2; possible D gene TRBD1, 6 bases. The germline gives CDR1 PRHDT, CDR2 FYEKMQ (reference sequence). The CDR3 sequence is 13 residues long. V lost 6 bases and J lost 7, with 15 bases in between. The DNA of the CDR3 is TGTGCCAGCAGATCCACAGGGATCGCTGGCTACACCTTC. It encodes CASRSTGIAGYTF.